These 14 T cell receptor beta chains came from one sample sequenced in a study of graft-versus-host responses after intestinal transplantation. Sequencing was performed with immunoSEQ multiplex PCR; in TCRdb, only in-frame clones are kept and a portion is missing. Of around 88,000 clones in the sample, around 93% were seen once. No antigen has been assigned to these receptors. The input for sequencing was unstimulated CD8+ T cells sorted from spleen or lymph node cells, taken before transplant. The receptors shown here come from a human donor who was the organ donor for an intestinal transplant.

The J gene is TRBJ1-1, the V gene TRBV7-9, with D tentatively TRBD1 (5 bases). The V gene lost 1 base and the J gene lost 11 bases, with 11 bases spanning the gap. Germline CDR1 is SEHNR and CDR2 is FQNEAQ (reference sequence). The CDR3 spans 12 residues. The CDR3 protein is CASSLEGSVAFF. The DNA of the CDR3 is TGTGCCAGCAGCTTAGAGGGGAGTGTCGCTTTCTTT.

The chain carries TRBV19 and TRBJ1-5, with D possibly matching TRBD1 (6 bases). V lost 5 bases and J 3 bases, leaving 20 bases between the germline ends. The CDR3 covers 17 residues. CDR1 is LNHDA and CDR2 is SQIVND in the germline V gene (reference sequence). The CDR3 loop is CASSPKRVRGNNQPQHF. The DNA for the CDR3 is TGTGCCAGTAGTCCTAAAAGGGTCAGGGGTAACAATCAGCCCCAGCATTTT.

The chain has TRBV4-2 and TRBJ2-1; 10 nucleotides align to TRBD2. The CDR3 contains 20 residues. Germline V lookup: CDR1 LGHNA, CDR2 YNFKEQ. Losses at the gene ends were 0 bases for V and 2 bases for J; bases not matched to a gene: 13. The CDR3 reads CASSQELLAGGNGAYNEQFF. CDR3 nucleotides: TGTGCCAGCAGCCAAGAATTATTAGCGGGAGGTAATGGGGCCTACAATGAGCAGTTCTTC.

The chain has TRBV5-1 and TRBJ1-1; a weak D match, TRBD1 (5 bases). Trimming took off 6 bases at V and 3 bases at J, with 12 bases between the two ends. The CDR3 consists of 13 residues. In germline, CDR1 is SGHRS, CDR2 YFSETQ. The CDR3 loop is CASKWDGYTEAFF. CDR3 sequence (DNA): TGCGCCAGCAAATGGGACGGGTACACTGAAGCTTTCTTT.

This chain uses TRBV19 with TRBJ1-5, with D possibly TRBD1 on 6 matching bases. CDR1 and CDR2 (germline): LNHDA, SQIVND (reference sequence). Trimming shortened V by 5 bases and J by 9 bases, and 17 bases separated the two germline ends. The CDR3 loop spans 14 amino acids. CDR3 protein: CASSRGGPQWPQHF. The CDR3 DNA sequence: TGTGCCAGTAGTCGGGGGGGGCCCCAATGGCCCCAGCATTTT. The full variable domain, its missing parts supplied by reference TRBV19 and TRBJ1-5, is DGGITQSPKYLFRKEGQNVTLSCEQNLNHDAMYWYRQDPGQGLRLIYYSQIVNDFQKGDIAEGYSVSREKKESFPLTVTSAQKNPTAFYLCASSRGGPQWPQHFGDGTRLSIL.

The rearrangement joins TRBV7-2 to TRBJ2-3; D call uncertain. Trimming shortened V by 2 bases and J by 7 bases, and 10 bases separated the two germline ends. This CDR3 has 13 residues. Germline assignment: CDR1 SGHTA and CDR2 FQGNSA. CDR3 DNA: TGTGCCAGCAGCTTATCAGTTGTATATACGCAGTATTTT. Residues: CASSLSVVYTQYF.

This clone was counted only a few times. This chain links TRBV7-9 with TRBJ1-1; unclear D gene. Germline V gene sequence: CDR1 SEHNR, CDR2 FQNEAQ (reference sequence). This CDR3 region has 12 residues. V dropped 9 bases and J dropped 11 bases, with 19 bases sitting between them. The CDR3 region has the DNA TGTGCCAGTTCCTTCAGAGAACGACGGGCTTTCTTT. This codes for CASSFRERRAFF.

Details on this clone: The sample holds other DNA sequences that translate to the same CDR3. The CDR3 coding sequence is TGTGCCAGCAGTTACTCCCCGGAGTACGAGCAGTACTTC. It translates to CASSYSPEYEQYF. The chain combines TRBV6-5 with TRBJ2-7, with D uncertain. V was trimmed by 0 bases and J by 4 bases, leaving 7 bases between them. The CDR3 is 13 residues long. From germline, CDR1 is MNHEY and CDR2 SVGAGI.

The chain recombines TRBV11-2 with TRBJ2-3; 14 positions match TRBD2. The germline gives CDR1 SGHAT, CDR2 FQNNGV. V lost 4 bases to trimming and J lost 7 bases; unmatched junction nucleotides: 4. The CDR3 covers 15 residues. CDR3 in DNA: TGTGCCAGCAGCTCGGGACTAGCGGGGGCAAATACGCAGTATTTT. Its translation is CASSSGLAGANTQYF.

This clone was seen only a few times. V gene TRBV10-3 combines with J gene TRBJ2-7; 12 positions agree with TRBD1. The CDR3 runs 18 residues. In germline, CDR1 is ENHRY, CDR2 SYGVKD. V shed 0 bases, J shed 2 bases, and the junction held 8 bases outside the gene matches. CDR3 sequence reads: CAISESGTGGGLPYEQYF. The CDR3 region has the DNA TGTGCCATCAGTGAGTCGGGGACAGGGGGCGGCCTGCCCTACGAGCAGTACTTC.

The chain couples TRBV10-1 to TRBJ1-2; no firm D call. Germline V gene data show CDR1 as WNHNN and CDR2 as SYGVQD (reference sequence). The V and J ends lost 2 bases and 3 bases respectively, with 7 bases between them. The CDR3 length is 13 residues. CDR3 residues: CASSEVADYGYTF. The CDR3 bases are TGCGCCAGCAGTGAGGTCGCCGACTATGGCTACACCTTC.

The gene calls are TRBV7-7 and TRBJ1-3; a possible D gene is TRBD1 (5 bases). The V gene lost 2 bases and the J gene lost 4 bases, with 18 bases spanning the gap. The CDR3 has 17 residues. The germline V gene has CDR1 SSHAT and CDR2 FNYEAQ (reference sequence). The CDR3: CASSLSETATRGNTIYF. In nucleotides, the CDR3 is TGTGCCAGCAGCTTAAGTGAGACAGCCACCCGGGGAAACACCATATATTTT.

V is TRBV19 and J is TRBJ2-4; D possibly corresponds to TRBD1 (5 bases). The germline gives CDR1 LNHDA, CDR2 SQIVND (reference sequence). V lost 6 bases and J lost 9, with 18 bases in between. The CDR3 totals 14 residues. The CDR3 is CASSGLDSSGIQYF. CDR3 bases: TGTGCCAGTAGCGGGCTTGACAGCTCTGGCATTCAGTACTTC.

The chain employs TRBV9 and TRBJ2-2; a weak D match, TRBD1 (6 bases). V was clipped by 3 bases and J by 5 bases, with 14 bases between them. Looked up from germline, CDR1 is SGDLS and CDR2 is YYNGEE. CDR3 length: 15 residues. The CDR3 region is CASSGTGKGTGELFF. The CDR3 DNA follows: TGTGCCAGCAGCGGTACAGGGAAAGGGACCGGGGAGCTGTTTTTT.